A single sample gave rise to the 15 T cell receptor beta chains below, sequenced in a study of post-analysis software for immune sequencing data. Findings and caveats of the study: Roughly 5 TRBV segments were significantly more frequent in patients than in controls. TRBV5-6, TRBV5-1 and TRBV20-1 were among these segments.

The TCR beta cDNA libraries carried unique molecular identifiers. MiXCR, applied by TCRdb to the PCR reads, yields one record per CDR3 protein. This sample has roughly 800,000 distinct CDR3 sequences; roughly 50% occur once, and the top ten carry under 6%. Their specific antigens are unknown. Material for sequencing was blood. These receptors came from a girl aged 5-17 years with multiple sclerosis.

The CDR3 spells CSASDTGSLPFNEQFF. DNA of the CDR3: TGCAGTGCTAGTGACACGGGGTCCCTCCCTTTCAATGAGCAGTTCTTC. The chain couples TRBV20-1 to TRBJ2-1, with D possibly TRBD2 on 5 matching bases. Trimming stripped 3 bases from V and 6 bases from J, with 21 bases between. Germline V lookup: CDR1 DFQATT, CDR2 SNEGSKA (reference sequence). CDR3 size: 16 residues.

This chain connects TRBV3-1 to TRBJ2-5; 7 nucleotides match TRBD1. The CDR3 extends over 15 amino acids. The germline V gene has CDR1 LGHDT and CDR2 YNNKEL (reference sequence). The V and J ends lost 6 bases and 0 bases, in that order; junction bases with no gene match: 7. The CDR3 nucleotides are TGTGCCAGCAGTCAACCGGGACAGAACCAAGAGACCCAGTACTTC. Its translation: CASSQPGQNQETQYF.

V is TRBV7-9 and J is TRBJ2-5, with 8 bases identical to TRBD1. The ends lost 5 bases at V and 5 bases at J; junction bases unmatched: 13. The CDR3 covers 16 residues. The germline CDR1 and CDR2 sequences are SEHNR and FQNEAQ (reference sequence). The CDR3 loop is CASSRLGTGGMETQYF. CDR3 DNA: TGTGCCAGCAGCCGACTCGGGACAGGAGGAATGGAGACCCAGTACTTC.

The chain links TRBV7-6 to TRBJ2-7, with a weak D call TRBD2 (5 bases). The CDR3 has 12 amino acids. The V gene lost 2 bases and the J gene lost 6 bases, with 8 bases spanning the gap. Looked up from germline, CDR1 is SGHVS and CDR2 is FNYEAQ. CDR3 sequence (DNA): TGTGCCAGCAGCTTAAGGGCGGGCGAGCAGTACTTC. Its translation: CASSLRAGEQYF.

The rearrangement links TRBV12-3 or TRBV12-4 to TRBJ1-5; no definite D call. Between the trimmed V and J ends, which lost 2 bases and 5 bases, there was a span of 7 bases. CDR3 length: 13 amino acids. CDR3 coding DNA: TGTGCCAGCAGTTTAAAGTCGGATCAGCCCCAGCATTTT. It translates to CASSLKSDQPQHF.

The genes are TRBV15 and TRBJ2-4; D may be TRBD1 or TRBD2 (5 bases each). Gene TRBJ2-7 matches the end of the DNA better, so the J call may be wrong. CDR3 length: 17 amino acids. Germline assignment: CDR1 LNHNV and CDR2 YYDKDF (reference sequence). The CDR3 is CATSRVPGPASSIEQYF. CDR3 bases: TGTGCCACCAGCAGAGTTCCGGGACCTGCCTCCTCTATCGAGCAGTACTTC.

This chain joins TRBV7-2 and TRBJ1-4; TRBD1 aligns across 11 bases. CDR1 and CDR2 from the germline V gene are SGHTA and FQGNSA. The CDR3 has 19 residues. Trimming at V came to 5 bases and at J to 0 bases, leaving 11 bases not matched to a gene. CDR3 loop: CASSRRGTGGSATNEKLFF. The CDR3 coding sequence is TGTGCCAGCAGCAGAAGAGGGACAGGGGGATCCGCAACTAATGAAAAACTGTTTTTT.

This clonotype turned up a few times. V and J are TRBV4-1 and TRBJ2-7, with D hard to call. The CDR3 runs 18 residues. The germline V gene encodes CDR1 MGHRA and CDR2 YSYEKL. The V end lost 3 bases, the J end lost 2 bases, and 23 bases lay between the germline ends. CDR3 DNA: TGCGCCAGCAGCCAGATGGTACAGTTACGGGCCATTCCCTACGAGCAGTACTTC. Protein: CASSQMVQLRAIPYEQYF.

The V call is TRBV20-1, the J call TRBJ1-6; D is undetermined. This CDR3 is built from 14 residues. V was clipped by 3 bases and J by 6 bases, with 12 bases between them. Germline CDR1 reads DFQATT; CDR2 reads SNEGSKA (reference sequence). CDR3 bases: TGCAGTGCTAGGGACGGTACGGCTAATTCACCCCTCCACTTT. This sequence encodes CSARDGTANSPLHF.

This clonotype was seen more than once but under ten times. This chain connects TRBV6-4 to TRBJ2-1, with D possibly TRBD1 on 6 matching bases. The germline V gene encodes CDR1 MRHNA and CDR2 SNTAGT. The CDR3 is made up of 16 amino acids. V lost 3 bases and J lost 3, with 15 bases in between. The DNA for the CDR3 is TGTGCCAGCAGTGAACAGGGCGGAGTGGTCTACAATGAGCAGTTCTTC. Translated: CASSEQGGVVYNEQFF.

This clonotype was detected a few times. The CDR3 DNA reads as TGCAGTGCTGACTCCGGGACTAGCGGGAGAGATGAGCAGTTCTTC. Protein sequence: CSADSGTSGRDEQFF. The J gene is TRBJ2-1, the V gene TRBV20-1; 14 nucleotides line up with TRBD2. The CDR3 loop spans 15 amino acids. The V and J ends lost 5 bases and 8 bases, in that order; junction bases with no gene match: 8. Germline values: CDR1 DFQATT, CDR2 SNEGSKA (reference sequence).

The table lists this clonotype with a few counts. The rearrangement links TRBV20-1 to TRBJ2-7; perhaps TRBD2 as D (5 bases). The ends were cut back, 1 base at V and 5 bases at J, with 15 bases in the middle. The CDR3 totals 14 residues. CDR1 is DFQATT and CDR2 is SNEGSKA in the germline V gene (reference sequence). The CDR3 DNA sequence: TGCAGTGCTAGAGTAGCCCCTCCCGGGAACGAGCAGTACTTC. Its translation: CSARVAPPGNEQYF.

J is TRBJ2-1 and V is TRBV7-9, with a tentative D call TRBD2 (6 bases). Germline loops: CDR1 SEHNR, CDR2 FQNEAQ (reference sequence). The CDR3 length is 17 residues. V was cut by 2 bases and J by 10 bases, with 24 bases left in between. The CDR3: CASSLYGGKTLSYEQFF. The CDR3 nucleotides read TGTGCCAGCAGCTTATATGGCGGGAAGACCCTCTCCTACGAGCAGTTCTTC.

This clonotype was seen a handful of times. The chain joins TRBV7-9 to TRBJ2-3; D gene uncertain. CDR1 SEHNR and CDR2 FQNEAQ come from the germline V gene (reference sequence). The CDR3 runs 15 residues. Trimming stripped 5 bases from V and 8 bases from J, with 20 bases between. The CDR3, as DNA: TGTGCCAGCAGCCCCTCGGTCCGGAGACCCTTTACGCAGTATTTT. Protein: CASSPSVRRPFTQYF.

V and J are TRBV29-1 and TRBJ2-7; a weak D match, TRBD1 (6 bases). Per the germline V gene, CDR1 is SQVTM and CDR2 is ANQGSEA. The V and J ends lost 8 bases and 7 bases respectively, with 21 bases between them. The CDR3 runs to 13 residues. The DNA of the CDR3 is TGCAGCTTGGCCACAGGGCAGGGAAATGAGCAGTACTTC. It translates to CSLATGQGNEQYF.